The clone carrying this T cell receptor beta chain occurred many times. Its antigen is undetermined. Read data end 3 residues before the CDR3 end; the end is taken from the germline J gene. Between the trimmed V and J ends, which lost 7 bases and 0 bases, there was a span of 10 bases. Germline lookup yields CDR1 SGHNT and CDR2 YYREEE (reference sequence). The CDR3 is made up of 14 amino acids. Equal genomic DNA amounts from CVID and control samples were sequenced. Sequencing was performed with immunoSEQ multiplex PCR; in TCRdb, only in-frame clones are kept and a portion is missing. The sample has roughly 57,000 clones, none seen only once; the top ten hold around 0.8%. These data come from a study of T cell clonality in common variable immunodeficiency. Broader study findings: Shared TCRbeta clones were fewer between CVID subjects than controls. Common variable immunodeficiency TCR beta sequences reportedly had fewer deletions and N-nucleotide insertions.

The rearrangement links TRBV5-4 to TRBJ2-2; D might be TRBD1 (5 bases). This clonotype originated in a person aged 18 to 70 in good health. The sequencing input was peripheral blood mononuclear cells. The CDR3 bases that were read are TGTGCCAGCCGAGGACACTCGAACACCGGGGAG. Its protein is CASRGHSNTGE. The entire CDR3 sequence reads CASRGHSNTGELFF.